The 15 T cell receptor beta chains below come from one sample, sequenced in a study of cytomegalovirus exposure and HLA in healthy donors. It was with 60 Vbeta and 13 Jbeta primers that the PCR ran. Data came from immunoSEQ multiplex PCR; TCRdb stores just in-frame clones and leaves some out. The data hold about 120,000 clones, with under 80% observed a single time. Source material: PBMCs. The receptors originated from a woman aged 50 to 60 in good health and CMV-seropositive.

The rearrangement links TRBV7-6 to TRBJ2-3, with TRBD1 matching 8 bases. Germline trimming cut 5 bases from V and 3 bases from J; bases unmatched to any gene: 4. The length of the CDR3 is 14 residues. Germline lookup yields CDR1 SGHVS and CDR2 FNYEAQ. This CDR3 is CASSQTGETDTQYF. The CDR3 nucleotides are TGTGCCAGCAGCCAGACAGGGGAGACAGATACGCAGTATTTT.

This clone was seen a handful of times. The chain couples TRBV7-3 to TRBJ1-1; 8 bases are shared with TRBD1. CDR3 length: 13 amino acids. CDR1 is SGHTA and CDR2 is FQGTGA in the germline V gene. The V segment lost 4 bases and the J segment 5 bases; nucleotides outside the gene matches: 3. The CDR3: CASSSQGGTEAFF. The DNA for the CDR3 is TGTGCCAGCAGCTCACAGGGGGGAACTGAAGCTTTCTTT.

V is TRBV21-1 and J is TRBJ2-3; the D call of TRBD1 is as the table states it, not checked on the DNA. TRBV21-1 is deemed a pseudogene. The CDR3 runs 16 residues. This CDR3 reads CASSKANRGPSDTQYF. DNA for the CDR3: TGTGCCAGCAGCAAAGCTAACAGGGGGCCGTCAGATACGCAGTATTTT.

CDR3 residues: CASSLAYGTGGDSNQPQHF. CDR3 DNA sequence: TGTGCCAGCAGCTTAGCTTATGGCACGGGGGGAGATAGCAATCAGCCCCAGCATTTT. This rearrangement joins TRBV7-9 to TRBJ1-5, with D possibly being TRBD1 (5 bases). Germline-derived CDR1 and CDR2 are SEHNR and FQNEAQ (reference sequence). The CDR3 covers 19 residues. The V gene lost 0 bases and the J gene lost 0 bases, with 18 bases spanning the gap.

The genes are TRBV7-9 and TRBJ1-3; D not certain. V lost 7 bases and J 3 bases, leaving 16 bases between the germline ends. The CDR3 runs to 15 residues. Germline V gene sequence: CDR1 SEHNR, CDR2 FQNEAQ (reference sequence). CDR3 nucleotides: TGTGCCAGCACGGACGGGAGTCATGGTGGAAACACCATATATTTT. Residues: CASTDGSHGGNTIYF. Variable domain in full (rest from reference TRBV7-9 and TRBJ1-3): DTGVSQNPRHKITKRGQNVTFRCDPISEHNRLYWYRQTLGQGPEFLTYFQNEAQLEKSRLLSDRFSAERPKGSFSTLEIQRTEQGDSAMYLCASTDGSHGGNTIYFGEGSWLTVV.

The V call is TRBV7-8, the J call TRBJ2-2, with a weak D call TRBD2 (5 bases). Germline CDR1 SGHVS, CDR2 FQNEAQ. The CDR3 runs 16 residues. V was pared by 5 bases and J by 0 bases, with 13 bases between. In nucleotides, the CDR3 is TGTGCCAGCAGCAAATATGAGAGGGCGAACACCGGGGAGCTGTTTTTT. This codes for CASSKYERANTGELFF.

V and J are TRBV7-8 and TRBJ2-2; no clear D gene. CDR3 length equals 14 residues. V lost 5 bases to trimming and J lost 7 bases, with 14 bases between them. CDR1 and CDR2 from the germline V gene are SGHVS and FQNEAQ. CDR3: CASSLPMSGGELFF. The CDR3 nucleotides are TGTGCCAGCAGCCTCCCAATGTCGGGCGGGGAGCTGTTTTTT.

The chain links TRBV6-5 to TRBJ2-5; 9 bases fit TRBD1. Germline CDR1 MNHEY, CDR2 SVGAGI. Trimming took 0 bases from V and 5 from J; bases not matched to a gene: 7. The CDR3 has 16 residues. The CDR3 reads CASSYSGTGGAETQYF. The CDR3 bases are TGTGCCAGCAGTTACTCGGGAACAGGGGGCGCGGAGACCCAGTACTTC.

The chain joins TRBV29-1 to TRBJ2-2; 9 bases are shared with TRBD1. Unmatched junction bases numbered 5, after V lost 4 bases and J lost 8 bases. Germline-derived CDR1 and CDR2 are SQVTM and ANQGSEA. The CDR3 spans 13 residues. The DNA of the CDR3 is TGCAGCGTTGCCGGGACAGGGTTTGGGGAGCTGTTTTTT. It translates to CSVAGTGFGELFF.

This clone occurred a few times. The chain combines TRBV4-2 with TRBJ2-2, with 10 bases fitting TRBD1. J gave up 5 bases and V 2 bases, and 8 bases lay outside the gene matches. The V gene's germline CDR1 is LGHNA and CDR2 YNFKEQ. The CDR3 length is 17 residues. Here the CDR3 reads CASSQPGTGAVTGELFF. CDR3 sequence (DNA): TGTGCCAGCAGCCAACCCGGGACAGGGGCTGTTACCGGGGAGCTGTTTTTT.

CDR3 bases: TGTGCCACCAGGGACAGGTTTAGGGAAAAACTGTTTTTT. Translating gives CATRDRFREKLFF. The V gene is TRBV19, the J gene TRBJ1-4, with TRBD1 matching over 8 bases. CDR3 length: 13 amino acids. Per germline, CDR1 LNHDA and CDR2 SQIVND (reference sequence). After removal of 10 bases from V and 8 bases from J, the junction contained 9 bases not matched to a gene.

This clone was seen a handful of times. The chain joins TRBV4-3 to TRBJ1-4; 7 nucleotides agree with TRBD1. There are 16 residues in the CDR3. V trimming: 1 base; J trimming: 8 bases; junction bases outside the gene matches: 10. Germline CDR1 LGHNA, CDR2 YSLEER. Here the CDR3 reads CASSQAIDRASEKLFF. The CDR3, as DNA: TGCGCCAGCAGCCAAGCCATCGACAGGGCTTCGGAAAAACTGTTTTTT.

This chain joins TRBV30 and TRBJ1-5; TRBD1 aligns across 7 bases. Germline lookup yields CDR1 GTSNPN and CDR2 SVGIG (reference sequence). The CDR3 sequence is 13 residues long. The V segment lost 4 bases and the J segment 6 bases; nucleotides outside the gene matches: 6. CDR3 coding DNA: TGTGCCTGGAATGGACCAGGGGGTCAGCCCCAGCATTTT. Translating gives CAWNGPGGQPQHF.

In this sample, this clone turned up a few times. The V and J genes are TRBV9 and TRBJ1-1; perhaps TRBD1 as D (6 bases). This CDR3 region has 15 residues. Germline V gene data show CDR1 as SGDLS and CDR2 as YYNGEE. Trimming removed 2 bases at V and 0 bases at J, with 11 bases between. The CDR3: CASSVGGGMNTEAFF. CDR3 in DNA: TGTGCCAGCAGCGTGGGTGGGGGCATGAACACTGAAGCTTTCTTT. Full variable domain (missing parts from reference TRBV9 and TRBJ1-1): DSGVTQTPKHLITATGQRVTLRCSPRSGDLSVYWYQQSLDQGLQFLIQYYNGEERAKGNILERFSAQQFPDLHSELNLSSLELGDSALYFCASSVGGGMNTEAFFGQGTRLTVV.

In DNA, the CDR3 is TGTGCCAGCAGCCTTGCAGGGCTCCGCTTAAACTATGGCTACACCTTC. This gives the protein CASSLAGLRLNYGYTF. The rearrangement links TRBV7-9 to TRBJ1-2; weak D call: TRBD1 (5 bases). The CDR3 has 16 amino acids. CDR1 and CDR2 (germline): SEHNR, FQNEAQ (reference sequence). The V gene lost 5 bases and the J gene lost 2 bases, with 18 bases spanning the gap.